One and the same sample provided the 12 T cell receptor beta chains below, sequenced in a study of shared clonotypes between healthy human individuals. The method was immunoSEQ multiplex PCR; TCRdb's version includes in-frame clones alone and lacks a portion of them. Seen here are a few million clones, around 94% observed once, and the top ten hold 0.14%. The specimen was naive CD4+ T cells sorted from blood. Subset here: CD45RA+ positively selected. The receptors originated from a man younger than 35 in good health.

This chain uses TRBV7-9 with TRBJ2-2; D perhaps matches TRBD1 (6 bases). The germline CDR1 and CDR2 sequences are SEHNR and FQNEAQ (reference sequence). This CDR3 region has 15 residues. Trimming pared 5 bases from V and 4 bases from J, leaving 14 bases between. This CDR3 reads CASSELTGFTGELFF. CDR3 DNA sequence: TGTGCCAGCAGCGAACTCACAGGGTTCACCGGGGAGCTGTTTTTT. The full variable domain, in which reference TRBV7-9 and TRBJ2-2 provide the parts outside the CDR3, is DTGVSQNPRHKITKRGQNVTFRCDPISEHNRLYWYRQTLGQGPEFLTYFQNEAQLEKSRLLSDRFSAERPKGSFSTLEIQRTEQGDSAMYLCASSELTGFTGELFFGEGSRLTVL.

This clone was recorded once. The chain is built from TRBV19 and TRBJ2-7; 11 nucleotides agree with TRBD2. V shed 8 bases, J shed 3 bases, and the junction held 3 bases outside the gene matches. Germline-derived CDR1 and CDR2 are LNHDA and SQIVND (reference sequence). The CDR3 covers 13 residues. The CDR3 DNA reads as TGTGCCAGTGCGGGACTAGCGGACTACGAGCAGTACTTC. Residues: CASAGLADYEQYF. Together with reference TRBV19 and TRBJ2-7, the CDR3 gives the full variable domain: DGGITQSPKYLFRKEGQNVTLSCEQNLNHDAMYWYRQDPGQGLRLIYYSQIVNDFQKGDIAEGYSVSREKKESFPLTVTSAQKNPTAFYLCASAGLADYEQYFGPGTRLTVT.

This CDR3 is CASSEWGGSMNTEAFF. Here the CDR3 DNA reads TGTGCCAGCAGTGAATGGGGGGGGAGTATGAACACTGAAGCTTTCTTT. The rearrangement joins TRBV2 to TRBJ1-1, with D possibly being TRBD1 (5 bases). The CDR3 totals 16 residues. CDR1 is SNHLY and CDR2 is FYNNEI in the germline V gene. The V end was cut by 2 bases, the J end by 0 bases, with 13 bases between.

V is TRBV29-1 and J is TRBJ2-5; unclear D gene. Trimming left V 4 bases short and J 5 bases short, with 17 bases between. Germline V gene sequence: CDR1 SQVTM, CDR2 ANQGSEA. The CDR3 is 14 amino acids. The CDR3 here is CSVVSLGSWETQYF. CDR3 nucleotides: TGCAGCGTTGTGTCATTGGGTAGCTGGGAGACCCAGTACTTC.

J is TRBJ1-2 and V is TRBV5-4; 9 positions agree with TRBD1. After removal of 0 bases from V and 6 bases from J, the junction contained 15 bases not matched to a gene. The germline V gene has CDR1 SGHNT and CDR2 YYREEE (reference sequence). The CDR3 is made up of 18 amino acids. The CDR3 DNA sequence: TGTGCCAGCAGCTTGGGGGCGCTCCGGGACAGGGCTGGAGATGGCTACACCTTC. It codes for CASSLGALRDRAGDGYTF. Based on the CDR3 plus reference TRBV5-4 and TRBJ1-2, the full variable domain is ETGVTQSPTHLIKTRGQQVTLRCSSQSGHNTVSWYQQALGQGPQFIFQYYREEENGRGNFPPRFSGLQFPNYSSELNVNALELDDSALYLCASSLGALRDRAGDGYTFGSGTRLTVV.

This rearrangement joins TRBV6-1 to TRBJ1-3, with a weak D call TRBD1 (6 bases). The CDR3 loop spans 16 amino acids. Germline lookup yields CDR1 MNHNS and CDR2 SASEGT. Trimming cost V 0 bases and J 0 bases, with 9 bases left between them. The CDR3 sequence: CASSEAYRDSGNTIYF. CDR3 coding DNA: TGTGCCAGCAGTGAAGCATACAGGGACTCTGGAAACACCATATATTTT.

The chain carries TRBV18 and TRBJ2-3; D is undetermined. The CDR3 extends over 13 amino acids. CDR1 and CDR2 from the germline V gene are KGHSH and LQKENI. The V and J ends lost 3 bases and 8 bases respectively, with 12 bases between them. CDR3 nucleotide sequence: TGTGCCAGCTCACCCCAAGGTCACGGTACGCAGTATTTT. Translating it yields CASSPQGHGTQYF.

This clone was found once. A junction boundary mismatches the germline segment, possibly from a read error. The V gene is TRBV7-7, the J gene TRBJ2-5; TRBD2 agrees at 9 bases. This CDR3 is 15 amino acids long. In germline, CDR1 is SSHAT, CDR2 FNYEAQ (reference sequence). CDR3 nucleotides: TGTGCTAGCAGCTTAGAGCGGGGGGCCCAAGAGACCCAGTACTTC. Translated, it gives CASSLERGAQETQYF.

The chain combines TRBV7-9 with TRBJ2-7; the D is unclear. There are 13 residues in the CDR3. Trimming left V 1 base short and J 3 bases short, with 7 bases between. CDR1 and CDR2 from the germline V gene are SEHNR and FQNEAQ (reference sequence). CDR3 nucleotide sequence: TGTGCCAGCAGCTTAGAGGCCTTCTACGAGCAGTACTTC. It is translated as CASSLEAFYEQYF.

In the case of this clone: The sample holds other DNA sequences that translate to the same CDR3. The chain couples TRBV9 to TRBJ1-1; TRBD1 might be the D (6 bases). The CDR3 totals 15 residues. In germline, CDR1 is SGDLS, CDR2 YYNGEE. The V and J ends lost 0 bases and 0 bases respectively, with 9 bases between them. The CDR3 loop is CASSVGGTMNTEAFF. The CDR3 nucleotides read TGTGCCAGCAGCGTAGGTGGGACAATGAACACTGAAGCTTTCTTT. The whole variable domain, remainder taken from reference TRBV9 and TRBJ1-1, is DSGVTQTPKHLITATGQRVTLRCSPRSGDLSVYWYQQSLDQGLQFLIQYYNGEERAKGNILERFSAQQFPDLHSELNLSSLELGDSALYFCASSVGGTMNTEAFFGQGTRLTVV.

This clone was seen only a few times. The V gene is TRBV18, the J gene TRBJ1-5; 7 positions match TRBD1. This CDR3 has 14 residues. In germline, CDR1 is KGHSH, CDR2 LQKENI. V lost 5 bases and J lost 2; bases outside the gene matches: 3. CDR3 DNA: TGTGCCAGCTCAGGCGACAGGGGCAATCAGCCCCAGCATTTT. It is translated as CASSGDRGNQPQHF.

This chain connects TRBV6-1 to TRBJ1-3, with 8 nucleotides matching TRBD1. The CDR3 totals 14 residues. The J segment lost 2 bases and the V segment lost 11 bases, leaving 8 bases of the junction unmatched. Germline lookup yields CDR1 MNHNS and CDR2 SASEGT. The CDR3 sequence is CAVTGGTAGNTIYF. CDR3 coding DNA: TGTGCCGTCACAGGGGGGACTGCTGGAAACACCATATATTTT.